These T cell receptor beta chains were read from a single sample in a study of shared clonotypes between healthy human individuals. Only in-frame clones appear in the TCRdb table, and some are missing; sequencing was by immunoSEQ multiplex PCR. Altogether some 1,400,000 clones are present, 96% being singletons, with the ten largest covering 1.2%. Source material: naive CD4+ T cells sorted from blood. The receptors derive from a man younger than 40 in good health. Both conserved end residues are part of each CDR3. The D gene is left open where the match is weak. The size entry is marked missing in some rows and otherwise reads once, few, many or a size class.

d_gene,abundance,j_gene,v_gene,CDR3nt,CDR3aa
.,.,TRBJ1-2,TRBV14,TGTGCCAGCAGCCAAGTGGGGATTAACTATGGCTACACCTTC,CASSQVGINYGYTF
.,.,TRBJ1-5,TRBV9,TGTGCCAGCAGCTCAGGGGTCCATCAGCCCCAGCATTTT,CASSSGVHQPQHF
.,.,TRBJ1-2,TRBV29-1,TGCAGCATAAACCAGGGCCGGGGCTACTATGGCTACACCTTC,CSINQGRGYYGYTF
.,.,TRBJ2-3,TRBV19,TGTGCCAGTAGTAACTTAGGGGGAGATACGCAGTATTTT,CASSNLGGDTQYF
.,.,TRBJ2-2,TRBV4-3,TGCGCCAGCAGCCAAGGTCCCGACAACACCGGGGAGCTGTTTTTT,CASSQGPDNTGELFF
.,.,TRBJ2-5,TRBV10-1,TGCGCCAGCAGTGGACTAGATCTGGAGACCCAGTACTTC,CASSGLDLETQYF
TRBD1,.,TRBJ1-4,TRBV29-1,TGCAGCGGCCAGGGGGGACAAAATGAAAAACTGTTTTTT,CSGQGGQNEKLFF
.,.,TRBJ2-7,TRBV5-8,TGTGCCAGCAGCGTAGGAGGCGAGCAGTACTTC,CASSVGGEQYF
TRBD2,.,TRBJ2-7,TRBV6-1,TGTGCCAGCAGTGAAAAAGGGGTAGCGGGAGTGTCACGACTCTACGAGCAGTACTTC,CASSEKGVAGVSRLYEQYF
TRBD2,.,TRBJ2-7,TRBV10-1,TGCGCCAGCAAAGTAGCGGGACCTTTGTGGGAGCAGTACTTC,CASKVAGPLWEQYF
.,.,TRBJ2-5,TRBV18,TGTGCCAGCTCACTGATGGGAGAGACCCAGTACTTC,CASSLMGETQYF
TRBD1,.,TRBJ2-2,TRBV5-4,TGTGCCAGCAGCCCCGCCGGGACAGCCAGCACCGGGGAGCTGTTTTTT,CASSPAGTASTGELFF
.,.,TRBJ1-5,TRBV2,TGTGCCAGCAGTGTTACGCAGCTTCGGTTAAGCAATCAGCCCCAGCATTTT,CASSVTQLRLSNQPQHF
TRBD1,.,TRBJ2-7,TRBV28,TGTGCCAGCAGTTTTCCGGACAGGGCCTACGAGCAGTACTTC,CASSFPDRAYEQYF
.,.,TRBJ2-3,TRBV27,TGTGCCAGCACCCCCGGAACCGTAAAAGATACGCAGTATTTT,CASTPGTVKDTQYF
.,.,TRBJ1-1,TRBV19,TGTGCCAGTAGTTCCGGGGGGCCCCCCATGAACACTGAAGCTTTCTTT,CASSSGGPPMNTEAFF
.,.,TRBJ2-3,TRBV7-2,TGTGCCAGCAGCCGGCTAGTCGCAGATACGCAGTATTTT,CASSRLVADTQYF
TRBD1,.,TRBJ2-7,TRBV5-1,TGCGCCAGCAGCTTGGCCGGGACAGCCCGTCTTAACGAGCAGTACTTC,CASSLAGTARLNEQYF
.,.,TRBJ2-7,TRBV29-1,TGCAGCGTCCTAGACCCCAAGAAATACGAGCAGTACTTC,CSVLDPKKYEQYF
TRBD1,.,TRBJ2-7,TRBV28,TGTGCCAGCAGTGCCGGGACAGCACACTACGAGCAGTACTTC,CASSAGTAHYEQYF
.,.,TRBJ2-3,TRBV7-9,TGTGCCAGCAGCTTAGGCTTGGCGGAGACAGATACGCAGTATTTT,CASSLGLAETDTQYF
.,.,TRBJ1-1,TRBV7-9,TGTGCCAGCAGCCATGGCCCGGGGGAAGCTTTCTTT,CASSHGPGEAFF
.,.,TRBJ2-5,TRBV25-1,TGTGCCAGCAGTGACCCCGGACTGTTCCAAGAGACCCAGTACTTC,CASSDPGLFQETQYF
.,.,TRBJ1-5,TRBV11-2,TGTGCCAGCAGCTTAGATCACCAGGAGACCCAGCATTTT,CASSLDHQETQHF
TRBD1,.,TRBJ2-1,TRBV7-8,TGTGCCAGCAGCCCCCGACAGGGAACGAACCCAATCGGTGAGCAGTTCTTC,CASSPRQGTNPIGEQFF
.,.,TRBJ1-1,TRBV19,TGTGCCAGTAGTTTCGCCGGGACATTGAACACTGAAGCTTTCTTT,CASSFAGTLNTEAFF
.,.,TRBJ2-7,TRBV27,TGTGCCAGCAGTTTAAGTCTCAGTCGGGTTAGTTCCTACGAGCAGTACTTC,CASSLSLSRVSSYEQYF
.,.,TRBJ2-5,TRBV5-5,TGTGCCAGCAGCGTTCAAGAGACCCAGTACTTC,CASSVQETQYF
.,.,TRBJ1-4,TRBV29-1,TGCAGCGTTGAAGTCCCCAGTGAAAAACTGTTTTTT,CSVEVPSEKLFF
TRBD2,.,TRBJ2-7,TRBV12-5,TGTGCTAGTGGCCATGCGATCCCTCGCTCCAGAGAAACTAGCGGGAGAAGGGGAGAGCAGTACTTC,CASGHAIPRSRETSGRRGEQYF
.,.,TRBJ2-1,TRBV11-2,TGTGCCAGCAGCTTATACGCCGAGCAGTTCTTC,CASSLYAEQFF
.,.,TRBJ2-1,TRBV7-2,TGTGCCAGCAGCTTAGGGGCACTAACTAACTACAATGAGCAGTTCTTC,CASSLGALTNYNEQFF
TRBD2,.,TRBJ2-7,TRBV5-1,TGCGCCAGCAGCCCTACTAGCGGGTCCACCTACGAGCAGTACTTC,CASSPTSGSTYEQYF
TRBD1,.,TRBJ1-1,TRBV19,TGTGCCAGTAGTATAGGACAGGGGGCCATCGGCACTGAAGCTTTCTTT,CASSIGQGAIGTEAFF
TRBD2,.,TRBJ2-2,TRBV27,TGTGCCAGCAGTTTATTGGGCGGGAGAAGGAGCACCGGGGAGCTGTTTTTT,CASSLLGGRRSTGELFF
TRBD2,.,TRBJ2-4,TRBV9,TGTGCCAGCAGCGGCGGGACTAGCGGGAGACAGAACATTCAGTACTTC,CASSGGTSGRQNIQYF
TRBD2,.,TRBJ2-5,TRBV20-1,TGCAGTGCTCGGGGGGGAGAGACCCAGTACTTC,CSARGGETQYF
TRBD2,once,TRBJ2-1,TRBV9,TGTGCCAGCAGCCAGCTAGCGGGAAAGTACAATGAGCAGTTCTTC,CASSQLAGKYNEQFF
TRBD1,.,TRBJ2-3,TRBV27,TGTGCCAGCAGTTTAAGGGGGCCGCCGCGCACAGATACGCAGTATTTT,CASSLRGPPRTDTQYF
.,.,TRBJ2-5,TRBV4-2,TGTGCCAGCAGCCAAGAATGGAAGGGGAGCCAAGAGACCCAGTACTTC,CASSQEWKGSQETQYF
.,.,TRBJ2-1,TRBV19,TGTGCCAGTAAACTTGGCGACGGGACCCTGGGAAATGAGCAGTTCTTC,CASKLGDGTLGNEQFF
TRBD2,.,TRBJ2-3,TRBV27,TGTGCCAGCAGTTTTGTAGCGGGACGGGATACGCAGTATTTT,CASSFVAGRDTQYF
TRBD2,.,TRBJ2-1,TRBV5-1,TGCGCCAGCAGCTTGGCTTCTGGACTAGCATACAATGAGCAGTTCTTC,CASSLASGLAYNEQFF